This entry is about one T cell receptor (beta chain). The source of the sample is a study of shared clonotypes between healthy human individuals. Trimming removed 1 base from V and 5 bases from J; junction bases left unmatched: 4. Per the germline V gene, CDR1 is KGHSH and CDR2 is LQKENI. The CDR3 sequence is 17 residues long. Method: immunoSEQ multiplex PCR; TCRdb's copy keeps in-frame clones and lacks some. The sample gives over a million clones, roughly 97% of which show up once; about 1.2% is in the top ten. Sequencing was done on a sample of naive CD4+ T cells sorted from blood. Subset given: CD45RA+ positively selected. This sequence joins TRBV18 and TRBJ2-2; 13 nucleotides align to TRBD2. The receptor comes from a man aged 25 to 40 in good health. The CDR3 loop is CASSPRTSGSVTGELFF. The CDR3 bases are TGTGCCAGCTCACCACGGACTAGCGGGAGTGTAACCGGGGAGCTGTTTTTT.